Below are 18 T cell receptor beta chains sequenced from a single sample in a study of beta chain features in type 1 diabetes. The study reverse transcribed the entire isolated RNA, so it sequenced expressed TCRB transcripts. TCRdb keeps only in-frame clones here, not all; method: immunoSEQ multiplex PCR. The profile shows about 320,000 clones, 12% to 15% of them singletons. Sequencing used central memory CD4+ T cells from blood. The receptor set was obtained from a man between 25 and 39 years old in good health.

This sequence joins TRBV6-1 and TRBJ1-4; 9 nucleotides agree with TRBD1. V gave up 6 bases and J gave up 10 bases; unmatched junction bases: 9. CDR1 and CDR2 (germline): MNHNS, SASEGT. CDR3 length equals 14 residues. The CDR3: CASRAGQGLGKLFF. The CDR3 region has the DNA TGTGCCAGCAGAGCGGGACAGGGCTTAGGAAAACTGTTTTTT.

The gene calls are TRBV5-3 and TRBJ1-1; no definite D call. TRBV5-3 is an open reading frame, and its role is uncertain. V gave up 0 bases and J gave up 7 bases, with 19 bases separating them. This CDR3 spans 16 amino acids. The CDR3 sequence is CARSLGTRAPSGEAFF. CDR3 in DNA: TGTGCCAGAAGCTTGGGGACTCGGGCCCCCTCGGGTGAAGCTTTCTTT.

The rearrangement joins TRBV11-3 to TRBJ2-5; TRBD2 aligns across 7 bases. Looked up from germline, CDR1 is SGHNT and CDR2 is YENEEA. Trimming took 6 bases from V and 5 from J; bases not matched to a gene: 12. This CDR3 is 15 amino acids long. CDR3 nucleotides: TGTGCCAGCAGTCGAAATGCGGGAGAGGGGGAGACCCAGTACTTC. This sequence encodes CASSRNAGEGETQYF.

This clone was counted at least ten times. The sample has other DNA sequences that encode this CDR3 too. This chain uses TRBV2 with TRBJ2-1, with 13 bases aligning to TRBD2. Per germline, CDR1 SNHLY and CDR2 FYNNEI. J gave up 9 bases and V 9 bases, and 11 bases lay outside the gene matches. This CDR3 has 15 residues. The CDR3 loop is CARRTGTSGVGEQFF. CDR3 DNA: TGTGCCAGGCGGACCGGGACTAGCGGGGTCGGTGAGCAGTTCTTC.

The chain is built from TRBV27 and TRBJ2-1; D is unresolved. The CDR3 is made up of 14 amino acids. V lost 10 bases, J lost 4 bases, and 17 bases lay in between. Germline V CDR1 and CDR2: MNHEY, SMNVEV (reference sequence). This chain's CDR3 is CATKFWGEYNEQFF. The CDR3 DNA sequence: TGTGCCACCAAGTTTTGGGGTGAATACAATGAGCAGTTCTTC.

This clone was counted many times. The V and J genes are TRBV7-6 and TRBJ2-1; no clear D gene. In germline, CDR1 is SGHVS, CDR2 FNYEAQ. V lost 4 bases to trimming and J lost 6 bases, with 13 bases between them. The CDR3 runs to 14 residues. Here the CDR3 DNA reads TGTGCCAGCAGCTCCGTGGGCCTTTCCAATGAGCAGTTCTTC. Its protein product is CASSSVGLSNEQFF.

This chain joins TRBV7-2 and TRBJ2-1; 14 positions agree with TRBD2. Trimming at V came to 5 bases and at J to 16 bases, leaving 22 bases not matched to a gene. Germline-derived CDR1 and CDR2 are SGHTA and FQGNSA. This CDR3 region has 18 residues. The CDR3 sequence is CASSVGLAGAIHLQRDFF. The CDR3, as DNA: TGTGCCAGCAGCGTGGGACTAGCGGGGGCAATCCACTTACAAAGGGACTTCTTC. Supplemented by reference TRBV7-2 and TRBJ2-1, the full variable domain reads GAGVSQSPSNKVTEKGKDVELRCDPISGHTALYWYRQSLGQGLEFLIYFQGNSAPDKSGLPSDRFSAERTGGSVSTLTIQRTQQEDSAVYLCASSVGLAGAIHLQRDFFGPGTRLTVL.

This chain uses TRBV6-1 with TRBJ2-7, with no clear D. The CDR3 is 16 amino acids. Germline CDR1 MNHNS, CDR2 SASEGT. Here the CDR3 DNA reads TGTGCCAGCAGTGATCCGTCAGGTAGGAGCTCCTACGAGCGGTACGTC. Its protein is CASSDPSGRSSYERYV.

V usage is TRBV7-8 and J usage is TRBJ2-5; 7 nucleotides match TRBD2. The length of the CDR3 is 14 residues. The junction had 7 bases not matched to a gene; V was cut back by 4 bases and J by 5 bases. Germline V gene data show CDR1 as SGHVS and CDR2 as FQNEAQ. CDR3 DNA sequence: TGTGCCAGCAGCTCCTCCCGGGGGGTGGAGACCCAGTACTTC. Translating gives CASSSSRGVETQYF. The variable domain in full, with the rest retrieved from reference TRBV7-8 and TRBJ2-5, is GAGVSQSPRYKVAKRGQDVALRCDPISGHVSLFWYQQALGQGPEFLTYFQNEAQLDKSGLPSDRFFAERPEGSVSTLKIQRTQQEDSAVYLCASSSSRGVETQYFGPGTRLLVL.

The chain recombines TRBV29-1 with TRBJ2-7; possible D gene TRBD2, 6 bases. V was clipped by 4 bases and J by 5 bases, with 12 bases between them. This CDR3 has 12 amino acids. Germline V lookup: CDR1 SQVTM, CDR2 ANQGSEA. CDR3 sequence: CSVGTGVNEQYV. CDR3 coding DNA: TGCAGCGTTGGAACGGGAGTTAACGAGCAGTACGTC.

This clone showed up just a few times. The genes are TRBV7-3 and TRBJ2-3; tentatively, D is TRBD2 (5 bases). V dropped 5 bases and J dropped 2 bases, with 23 bases sitting between them. This CDR3 has 18 amino acids. The germline CDR1 and CDR2 sequences are SGHTA and FQGTGA. As DNA, the CDR3 is TGTGCCAGCAGCCGGGTGGGAGCCGGAGCAACAGACACAGATACGCAGTATTTT. Its translation is CASSRVGAGATDTDTQYF.

In this sample, this clone turned up a few times. The rearrangement links TRBV7-8 to TRBJ1-2, with D hard to call. CDR3 size: 16 residues. Germline V gives CDR1 SGHVS, CDR2 FQNEAQ. Trimming pared 3 bases from V and 0 bases from J, leaving 14 bases between. DNA for the CDR3: TGTGCCAGCAGCTTGTCGTTAGATGGAGCTAACTATGGCTACACCTTC. The encoded protein is CASSLSLDGANYGYTF.

Concerning this clone: A much larger clone lies one base from this, so it may be a read error. V usage is TRBV7-7 and J usage is TRBJ2-7; D is perhaps TRBD1 or TRBD2 (5 bases each). The CDR3 is 14 amino acids. CDR1 is SSHAT and CDR2 is FNYEAQ in the germline V gene (reference sequence). V shed 5 bases and J shed 3 bases, with 14 bases lying between them. In nucleotides, the CDR3 is TGTGCCAGCAGCCAAGGACAAGGAGGCTACGAGCAGTACTTC. Translation gives CASSQGQGGYEQYF.

In its sample, this clone was seen many times. V gene TRBV7-2 combines with J gene TRBJ2-1; D call uncertain. Trimming took 5 bases from V and 9 from J, leaving 11 bases between them. CDR1 and CDR2 from the germline V gene are SGHTA and FQGNSA. This CDR3 comprises 12 residues. The chain's CDR3 is CASSLSVGEQFF. The CDR3 DNA follows: TGTGCCAGCAGCCTGAGCGTGGGTGAGCAGTTCTTC.

V gene TRBV2 combines with J gene TRBJ2-1, with 10 bases that match TRBD2. Germline V gene data show CDR1 as SNHLY and CDR2 as FYNNEI. The CDR3 length is 16 residues. Trimming cost V 6 bases and J 0 bases; bases outside gene matches: 5. CDR3 DNA: TGTGCCAGCAGGACCCTAGCGGGAGCCTCCTACAATGAGCAGTTCTTC. Translation: CASRTLAGASYNEQFF. The whole variable domain, remainder taken from reference TRBV2 and TRBJ2-1, is EPEVTQTPSHQVTQMGQEVILRCVPISNHLYFYWYRQILGQKVEFLVSFYNNEISEKSEIFDDQFSVERPDGSNFTLKIRSTKLEDSAMYFCASRTLAGASYNEQFFGPGTRLTVL.

V and J are TRBV6-6 and TRBJ2-7, with 8 nucleotides matching TRBD1. The J segment lost 0 bases and the V segment lost 10 bases, leaving 5 bases of the junction unmatched. This CDR3 has 13 residues. Germline CDR1 reads MNHNY; CDR2 reads SVGAGI (reference sequence). The CDR3 region is CATTTGGSYEQYF. In DNA, the CDR3 is TGTGCCACCACAACAGGGGGCTCCTACGAGCAGTACTTC.

The chain combines TRBV6-1 with TRBJ1-1, with D unclear. This CDR3 has 14 residues. The V gene's germline CDR1 is MNHNS and CDR2 SASEGT. V was trimmed by 6 bases and J by 4 bases, leaving 15 bases between them. The CDR3, as DNA: TGTGCCAGCAGCCCAGGCCGGGCTATCACTGAAGCTTTCTTT. Residues: CASSPGRAITEAFF.

This clone has at least ten counts. The V gene is TRBV7-2, the J gene TRBJ2-5; possible D gene TRBD2, 6 bases. Looked up from germline, CDR1 is SGHTA and CDR2 is FQGNSA. V lost 2 bases, J lost 5 bases, and 18 bases lay in between. The CDR3 extends over 16 amino acids. The CDR3 DNA sequence: TGTGCCAGCAGCTTATTGGGAACGGGGGTTATCGAGACCCAGTACTTC. Its protein product is CASSLLGTGVIETQYF.